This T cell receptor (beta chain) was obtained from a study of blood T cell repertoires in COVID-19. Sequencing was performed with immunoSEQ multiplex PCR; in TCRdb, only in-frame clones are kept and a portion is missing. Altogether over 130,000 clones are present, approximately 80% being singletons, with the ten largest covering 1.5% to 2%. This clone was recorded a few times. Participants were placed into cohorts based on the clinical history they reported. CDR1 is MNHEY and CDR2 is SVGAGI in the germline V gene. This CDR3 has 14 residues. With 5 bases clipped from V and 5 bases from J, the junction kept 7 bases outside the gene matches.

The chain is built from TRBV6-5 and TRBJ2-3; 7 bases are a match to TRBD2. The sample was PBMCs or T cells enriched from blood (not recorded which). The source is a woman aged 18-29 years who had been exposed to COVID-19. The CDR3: CASSPPGLVDTQYF. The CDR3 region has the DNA TGTGCCAGCAGTCCCCCCGGACTAGTAGATACGCAGTATTTT.